One T cell receptor (beta chain) is described in this entry. Its antigen is not identified. Sequencing was performed with immunoSEQ multiplex PCR; in TCRdb, only in-frame clones are kept and a portion is missing. In the table there are 12,000 or so clones, 85% of which are singletons. Time point of the sample: cycle 4 day 1 (C4D1), after 5 to 7 weeks of nivolumab. All trial patients relapsed after autologous stem cell transplantation. Magnetic negative selection of thawed PBMCs yielded the CD8+ T cells. This record belongs to a study of PD-1 blockade in classical Hodgkin lymphoma. Study conclusions and caveats: CD4+ TCR diversity, unlike CD8+, climbed significantly by C4D1. After ASCT, patients who started nivolumab under 1 year later were excluded.

The CDR3 spans 15 residues. From germline, CDR1 is LNHNV and CDR2 YYDKDF (reference sequence). The ends were cut back, 0 bases at V and 5 bases at J, with 10 bases in the middle. The sequences come from CD8+ T cells from blood, collected before the fourth cycle of nivolumab. This chain joins TRBV15 and TRBJ1-4; D gene ambiguous. The TCR was taken from a human donor with classical Hodgkin lymphoma. The donor label of this sample is uncertain. This chain's CDR3 is CATSRDPGRNEKLFF. CDR3 DNA sequence: TGTGCCACCAGCAGAGATCCAGGCCGGAATGAAAAACTGTTTTTT.